The entry below gives a single T cell receptor (beta chain) sequence along with its context. Its antigen is still unknown. This CDR3 is 16 amino acids long. The V segment lost 1 base and the J segment 3 bases; nucleotides outside the gene matches: 11. CDR1 is DFQATT and CDR2 is SNEGSKA in the germline V gene (reference sequence). The sample belongs to a study of T cells after yellow fever vaccination. At the level of the study: With SMART-Seq v4 Ultra Low Input, the fractions containing low cell numbers were prepared.

Study-wide findings and caveats: Relatively few clonotypes were ones that appeared in both CD4 and CD8 compartments.

TCRdb reprocessed the 5' RACE reads with MiXCR, giving one entry per CDR3 protein. The table lists some 550,000 distinct CDR3 sequences, about 19% of them singletons. Sequenced material: PBMCs, taken 15 days after the yellow fever booster vaccination. The chain carries TRBV20-1 and TRBJ2-7; 8 positions match TRBD1. This receptor was obtained from a man aged 30-40 years who received the YFV17D yellow fever vaccine. The CDR3 DNA follows: TGCAGTGCTAGAGCGGCCCTCTCGGACAGGGACTACGAGCAGTACTTC. This gives the protein CSARAALSDRDYEQYF.